A selection of T cell receptor beta chains follows, all from one sample in a study of T cell responses to AZD1222 COVID-19 vaccine. Sequenced by immunoSEQ multiplex PCR; TCRdb stores in-frame clones only, minus some. The sample lists some 150,000 clones, about 93% seen once, with roughly 5.5% in the top ten. The specimen comprised peripheral blood, sampled on day 0 of AZD1222 vaccination. Receptors were obtained from an adult in good health. Both conserved end residues are part of each CDR3. D genes are given only for firm matches. Clone size is shown for a subset of rows, as once, few, many or a class of expanded clone.

D gene,clone size,V gene,J gene,CDR3 protein,CDR3 DNA
TRBD1,NA,TRBV19,TRBJ1-5,CASSIFLGQAYNQPQHF,TGTGCCAGTAGTATATTCCTCGGACAGGCTTACAATCAGCCCCAGCATTTT
NA,NA,TRBV18,TRBJ2-6,CASRPTSGANVLTF,TGTGCCAGCCGACCCACATCCGGGGCCAACGTCCTGACTTTC
NA,NA,TRBV29-1,TRBJ1-1,CSVTRMNTEAFF,TGCAGCGTTACTCGGATGAACACTGAAGCTTTCTTT
TRBD1,NA,TRBV27,TRBJ1-4,CASSNRGRGKLFF,TGTGCCAGCAGTAACAGGGGGCGGGGGAAACTGTTTTTT
NA,NA,TRBV6-6,TRBJ1-4,CASSASQQEKLFF,TGTGCCAGCAGCGCATCACAGCAGGAAAAACTGTTTTTT
NA,NA,TRBV15,TRBJ2-1,CATSRDRAAYYNEQFF,TGTGCCACCAGCAGAGATAGAGCGGCTTACTACAATGAGCAGTTCTTC
NA,NA,TRBV3-1/TRBV3-2,TRBJ1-6,CASSTGSPGPPLHF,TGTGCCAGCAGCACGGGTAGCCCCGGGCCGCCCCTCCACTTT
NA,once,TRBV3-1/TRBV3-2,TRBJ2-2,CASSHFGTYTGELFF,TGTGCCAGCAGCCATTTTGGGACCTACACCGGGGAGCTGTTTTTT
NA,NA,TRBV6-5,TRBJ1-4,CASFSGGYGEKLFF,TGTGCCAGCTTTTCTGGGGGGTATGGTGAAAAACTGTTTTTT
NA,NA,TRBV7-2,TRBJ2-1,CASSLTRDRHFEQFF,TGTGCCAGCAGCTTAACCCGGGACCGTCACTTTGAGCAGTTCTTC
NA,once,TRBV11-2,TRBJ2-3,CASSLELDADTQYF,TGTGCCAGCAGCTTAGAGCTGGACGCAGATACGCAGTATTTT
NA,NA,TRBV2,TRBJ1-5,CASSEQGSNQPQHF,TGTGCCAGCAGTGAACAGGGAAGCAATCAGCCCCAGCATTTT
NA,NA,TRBV27,TRBJ1-5,CAGSPRGGGIHPQHF,TGTGCCGGCAGTCCCCGAGGGGGGGGCATTCATCCCCAGCATTTT
NA,NA,TRBV18,TRBJ2-7,CASSPATPRGANYEQYF,TGTGCCAGCTCACCCGCCACTCCACGGGGGGCGAACTACGAGCAGTACTTC
NA,NA,TRBV12-5,TRBJ2-5,CASGLEGVAETQYF,TGTGCTAGTGGTTTGGAAGGGGTGGCGGAGACCCAGTACTTC
NA,NA,TRBV7-8,TRBJ1-2,CASSPGGRWYGYTF,TGTGCCAGCAGCCCGGGAGGTCGTTGGTATGGCTACACCTTC
NA,NA,TRBV29-1,TRBJ2-1,CSVDRRSYGGGEQFF,TGCAGCGTTGATCGCCGGTCCTACGGGGGTGGTGAGCAGTTCTTC
NA,NA,TRBV11-3,TRBJ2-7,CASSLQGNEQYF,TGTGCCAGCAGCCTCCAGGGAAACGAGCAGTACTTC
TRBD2,NA,TRBV7-2,TRBJ2-7,CASSSSGGFYEQYF,TGTGCCAGCAGCTCTAGCGGGGGGTTTTACGAGCAGTACTTC
NA,NA,TRBV6-6,TRBJ1-5,CASSYGRARANQPQHF,TGTGCCAGCAGTTACGGAAGGGCCCGGGCGAATCAGCCCCAGCATTTT
TRBD2,NA,TRBV11-1,TRBJ2-1,CASSLVSGGALKQFF,TGTGCCAGCAGCTTAGTGAGCGGGGGGGCCTTGAAGCAGTTCTTC
TRBD1,once,TRBV15,TRBJ2-5,CATRPTGVETQYF,TGTGCCACCCGCCCTACAGGGGTGGAGACCCAGTACTTC
TRBD2,NA,TRBV29-1,TRBJ2-7,CSVEPGLAGGEQYF,TGCAGCGTTGAACCGGGACTAGCGGGAGGCGAGCAGTACTTC
TRBD2,many,TRBV19,TRBJ2-5,CASSAGTSGRGETQYF,TGTGCCAGTAGTGCTGGGACTAGCGGGAGAGGGGAGACCCAGTACTTC
NA,NA,TRBV6-2/TRBV6-3,TRBJ1-2,CASSPRVDGYTF,TGTGCCAGCAGTCCCAGGGTGGATGGCTACACCTTC
NA,NA,TRBV28,TRBJ2-2,CASSSYIGTGELFF,TGTGCCAGCAGCTCGTATATTGGGACCGGGGAGCTGTTTTTT
NA,NA,TRBV29-1,TRBJ1-2,CSVAQGHGYTF,TGCAGCGTTGCACAAGGCCATGGCTACACCTTC
TRBD1,once,TRBV6-5,TRBJ2-7,CASSYWGTGTEQYF,TGTGCCAGCAGTTACTGGGGGACAGGGACCGAGCAGTACTTC
NA,few,TRBV3-1/TRBV3-2,TRBJ1-2,CASSQVGDFYGYTF,TGTGCCAGCAGCCAAGTGGGGGACTTCTATGGCTACACCTTC
NA,NA,TRBV7-2,TRBJ2-1,CASSREGTPGYNEQFF,TGTGCCAGCAGCAGAGAGGGAACTCCCGGCTACAATGAGCAGTTCTTC
NA,NA,TRBV7-8,TRBJ2-5,CASSQTGETQYF,TGTGCCAGCAGCCAAACGGGCGAGACCCAGTACTTC
NA,NA,TRBV19,TRBJ1-1,CASSIGGEPRTEAFF,TGTGCCAGTAGTATAGGGGGCGAACCTCGCACTGAAGCTTTCTTT
NA,NA,TRBV7-2,TRBJ1-1,CASSLIGGNTEAFF,TGTGCCAGCAGCTTAATAGGAGGGAACACTGAAGCTTTCTTT
NA,NA,TRBV6-5,TRBJ2-6,CASGRISGANVLTF,TGTGCCAGCGGACGGATCTCTGGGGCCAACGTCCTGACTTTC
NA,NA,TRBV27,TRBJ1-1,CASSPAPGAIEAFF,TGTGCCAGCAGTCCCGCTCCAGGGGCCATTGAAGCTTTCTTT
NA,NA,TRBV6-5,TRBJ2-1,CASRRTFAPANEQFF,TGTGCCAGCAGGAGGACTTTCGCTCCCGCCAATGAGCAGTTCTTC
NA,NA,TRBV29-1,TRBJ1-3,CSAAEGSGNTIYF,TGCAGCGCTGCCGAGGGGTCTGGAAACACCATATATTTT
NA,NA,TRBV6-5,TRBJ1-5,CACRGPSNSNQPQHF,TGTGCCTGCCGGGGCCCGAGCAATAGCAATCAGCCCCAGCATTTT
NA,NA,TRBV19,TRBJ1-3,CASSIGSSGNTIYF,TGTGCCAGTAGTATAGGGTCATCTGGAAACACCATATATTTT
NA,NA,TRBV4-1,TRBJ1-6,CASRSSGLKNSPLHF,TGCGCCAGCAGGTCCTCGGGACTGAAAAATTCACCCCTCCACTTT
TRBD2,NA,TRBV5-1,TRBJ2-1,CASSTGLSVINEQFF,TGCGCCAGCAGCACGGGACTATCGGTCATAAATGAGCAGTTCTTC
NA,NA,TRBV19,TRBJ1-3,CASSIRGHTIYF,TGTGCCAGTAGTATCAGAGGTCACACCATATATTTT
NA,NA,TRBV5-1,TRBJ2-3,CASSLQGSTQYF,TGCGCCAGCAGCTTGCAAGGAAGTACGCAGTATTTT
NA,NA,TRBV10-3,TRBJ2-2,CAISPDTGELFF,TGTGCCATCAGTCCAGACACCGGGGAGCTGTTTTTT
NA,NA,TRBV29-1,TRBJ2-6,CSVEGPSSSGANVLTF,TGCAGCGTTGAGGGTCCATCGAGCTCTGGGGCCAACGTCCTGACTTTC
NA,NA,TRBV27,TRBJ1-5,CASSLGYSNQPQHF,TGTGCCAGCAGTTTGGGCTATAGCAATCAGCCCCAGCATTTT
TRBD1,NA,TRBV9,TRBJ2-7,CASSPQDRVDEQYF,TGTGCCAGCAGCCCACAGGACAGGGTGGACGAGCAGTACTTC
NA,NA,TRBV19,TRBJ2-2,CASSVAWGQELFF,TGTGCCAGTAGTGTCGCATGGGGCCAGGAGCTGTTTTTT
NA,NA,TRBV18,TRBJ2-1,CASSPRASYEQFF,TGTGCCAGCTCACCGCGGGCTAGCTATGAGCAGTTCTTC
TRBD1,NA,TRBV27,TRBJ1-2,CASSPGQGIGYGYTF,TGTGCCAGCAGTCCCGGACAGGGAATAGGATATGGCTACACCTTC
NA,NA,TRBV6-4,TRBJ2-2,CASSVAQNTGELFF,TGTGCCAGCAGCGTGGCCCAGAACACCGGGGAGCTGTTTTTT